A single sample gave rise to the 2 T cell receptor beta chains below, sequenced in a study of T cells in Graves' hyperthyroidism and ophthalmopathy. RNA transcripts were the template for amplifying TCR beta CDR3 regions. First-round RT-PCR of the TCR CDR3 relied on the HTBI primer set. TCRdb reanalysed the multiplex PCR reads using MiXCR and keeps one entry per CDR3 protein. The sample contains 450,000 to 700,000 distinct CDR3 sequences, about 43% of which appear only once. Material: peripheral blood or thyroid tissue (not recorded which). The receptors were gathered from an adult woman with Graves' disease, either hyperthyroidism or ophthalmopathy (not recorded which).

This clonotype has a count of ten or more. The chain has TRBV7-2 and TRBJ2-7; D call uncertain. Germline V gene sequence: CDR1 SGHTA, CDR2 FQGNSA. Trimming left V 3 bases short and J 3 bases short, with 15 bases between. The CDR3 sequence is 15 residues long. CDR3 nucleotide sequence: TGTGCCAGCAGCTTCTTCGAGGACCCCCTCTACGAGCAGTACTTC. Its protein is CASSFFEDPLYEQYF.

As to this clonotype: A much larger clonotype is one base distant, so this may be a read error. The chain has TRBV12-3 or TRBV12-4 and TRBJ2-7; D gene unclear. Trimming removed 1 base at V and 4 bases at J, with 11 bases between. The CDR3 loop spans 14 amino acids. The CDR3 reads CASSLGLPGYEQYF. The CDR3 DNA follows: TGTGCCAGCAGTTTAGGACTCCCTGGTTACGAGCAGTACTTC.